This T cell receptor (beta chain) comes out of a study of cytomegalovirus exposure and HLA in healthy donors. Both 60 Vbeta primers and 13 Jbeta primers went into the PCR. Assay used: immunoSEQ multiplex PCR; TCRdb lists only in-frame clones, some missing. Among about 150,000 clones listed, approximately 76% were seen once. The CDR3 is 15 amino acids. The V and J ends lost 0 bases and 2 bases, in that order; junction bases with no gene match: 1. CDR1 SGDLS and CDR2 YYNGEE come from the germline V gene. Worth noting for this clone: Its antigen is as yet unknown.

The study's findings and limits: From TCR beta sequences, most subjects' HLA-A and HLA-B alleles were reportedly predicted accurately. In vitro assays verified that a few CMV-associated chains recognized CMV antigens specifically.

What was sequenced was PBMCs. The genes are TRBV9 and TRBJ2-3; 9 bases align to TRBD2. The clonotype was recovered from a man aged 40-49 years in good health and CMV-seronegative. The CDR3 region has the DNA TGTGCCAGCAGCGTAGAGGGACTAGCCACAGATACGCAGTATTTT. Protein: CASSVEGLATDTQYF. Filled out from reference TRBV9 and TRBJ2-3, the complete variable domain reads DSGVTQTPKHLITATGQRVTLRCSPRSGDLSVYWYQQSLDQGLQFLIQYYNGEERAKGNILERFSAQQFPDLHSELNLSSLELGDSALYFCASSVEGLATDTQYFGPGTRLTVL.